This T cell receptor beta chain was profiled in a study of human T cells and chemical hapten exposure. On the study more broadly: On roughly 2 cm by roughly 2 cm of upper inner arm skin, sensitization was performed with 2% DPC.

This clonotype has at least ten counts. The time point was: pre-sensitization, week 0. Treatment in this sample: therapeutic diphenylcyclopropenone sensitization with weekly scalp DPC. The CDR3 covers 14 residues. Trimming shortened V by 1 base and J by 8 bases, and 11 bases separated the two germline ends. CDR1 SEHNR and CDR2 FQNEAQ come from the germline V gene (reference sequence). TCRdb re-called the RACE reads with MiXCR, one entry per CDR3 protein. Of approximately 320,000 distinct CDR3 sequences listed, around 5.5% were seen once; the top ten hold roughly 8.2%. The TCR originated in a woman aged 18-35 years with alopecia areata. Some clones in this sample may be carry-over from other donors' samples. The rearrangement links TRBV7-9 to TRBJ1-4, with D unresolved. The specimen comprised whole blood, sampled in connection with sensitization to the hapten diphenylcyclopropenone (DPC). The CDR3 DNA sequence: TGTGCCAGCAGCTTAGACCTTAGGCGCGAAAAACTGTTTTTT. Its translation: CASSLDLRREKLFF.